These 18 T cell receptor beta chains were all obtained from the same sample, sequenced in a study of T cell repertoires in aging, cancer and after chemotherapy. A mixed TRB-A/B primer pool amplified rearranged TRB by multiplex touch-down PCR. Each CDR3 protein gets one entry after TCRdb re-called the multiplex PCR reads with MiXCR. The repertoire consists of fewer than 800 distinct CDR3 sequences, with roughly 45% occurring once and the leading ten covering roughly 21%. Peripheral blood genomic DNA, not sorted cells or RNA, was the template. Sample: blood. These receptors were taken from a human donor with a solid tumor.

The chain couples TRBV19 to TRBJ1-2, with D unclear. The CDR3 runs to 13 residues. Per the germline V gene, CDR1 is LNHDA and CDR2 is SQIVND (reference sequence). V shed 7 bases and J shed 5 bases, with 14 bases lying between them. This chain's CDR3 is CASKTTRPYGYTF. CDR3 DNA sequence: TGTGCCAGTAAAACTACTCGCCCTTATGGCTACACCTTC.

The chain uses TRBV7-9 and TRBJ2-1; the match to TRBD2 covers 7 bases. J was trimmed by 5 bases and V by 5 bases; bases with no gene match: 15. The germline gives CDR1 SEHNR, CDR2 FQNEAQ (reference sequence). This CDR3 is 17 amino acids long. The CDR3 reads CASSRVGGGREDNEQFF. The CDR3 DNA reads TGTGCCAGCAGCCGCGTCGGTGGCGGGAGAGAGGACAATGAGCAGTTCTTC.

For this clonotype: Since a much larger clone is just one base distant, this may be a read error. Here the CDR3 reads CASSYGDSYKQYF. The CDR3 bases are TGTGCCAGCAGTTATGGAGACAGCTACAAGCAGTACTTC. The genes are TRBV6-5 and TRBJ2-7, with a possible D match to TRBD1 (5 bases). This CDR3 has 13 residues. Germline CDR1 is MNHEY and CDR2 is SVGAGI.

The chain uses TRBV6-2 or TRBV6-3 and TRBJ1-5, with a tentative D call TRBD1 (5 bases). Trimming took off 3 bases at V and 4 bases at J, with 10 bases between the two ends. CDR1 MNHEY and CDR2 SVGEGT come from the germline V gene. The CDR3 has 14 residues. The CDR3: CASSYGTGNQPQHF. CDR3 DNA: TGTGCCAGCAGTTATGGGACGGGAAATCAGCCCCAGCATTTT.

This chain links TRBV19 with TRBJ2-7, with 10 bases aligning to TRBD2. The CDR3 is 17 residues long. The germline CDR1 and CDR2 sequences are LNHDA and SQIVND (reference sequence). The J segment lost 3 bases and the V segment lost 5 bases, leaving 13 bases of the junction unmatched. CDR3 sequence: CASSRSGRTSGLYEQYF. The CDR3 DNA is TGTGCCAGTAGTCGTTCAGGCCGGACTAGCGGCCTCTACGAGCAGTACTTC.

This clonotype was observed a handful of times. The V and J genes are TRBV12-3 or TRBV12-4 and TRBJ2-7; D may be TRBD1 (6 bases). V was pared by 3 bases and J by 4 bases, with 13 bases between. The CDR3 is 14 residues long. This CDR3 is CASSFGQGSYEQYF. The CDR3 bases are TGTGCCAGCAGTTTCGGGCAGGGGAGTTACGAGCAGTACTTC.

About this clonotype: A read error is likely, as this CDR3 ends without the conserved phenylalanine or tryptophan. This rearrangement joins TRBV6-5 to TRBJ2-1; the D gene is possibly TRBD2 (5 bases). Germline V gives CDR1 MNHEY, CDR2 SVGAGI. V lost 4 bases and J lost 9, with 13 bases in between. This CDR3 region has 13 residues. The CDR3 loop reads CASSSEVSGEQFL. CDR3 in DNA: TGTGCCAGCAGTTCTGAGGTCAGCGGTGAGCAGTTCTTA.

The chain combines TRBV7-2 with TRBJ2-4; D might be TRBD2 (6 bases). V was cut by 1 base and J by 4 bases, with 8 bases left in between. This CDR3 has 14 residues. The V gene's germline CDR1 is SGHTA and CDR2 FQGNSA. CDR3 protein: CASSLGGVKNIQYF. CDR3 DNA: TGTGCCAGCAGCTTAGGGGGGGTAAAAAACATTCAGTACTTC.

This chain joins TRBV20-1 and TRBJ2-7; TRBD2 agrees at 10 bases. From germline, CDR1 is DFQATT and CDR2 SNEGSKA (reference sequence). The V and J ends lost 0 bases and 4 bases, in that order; junction bases with no gene match: 6. The CDR3 contains 15 residues. The CDR3 region is CSAREEREGLYEQYF. CDR3 coding DNA: TGCAGTGCTAGAGAGGAGCGGGAGGGCTTGTACGAGCAGTACTTC.

This clonotype has a handful of counts. The chain employs TRBV6-5 and TRBJ2-1; 7 bases agree with TRBD2. V gave up 5 bases and J gave up 2 bases; unmatched junction bases: 9. Germline CDR1 is MNHEY and CDR2 is SVGAGI. This CDR3 comprises 16 residues. This CDR3 is CASSRTRALAYNEQFF. CDR3 nucleotide sequence: TGTGCCAGCAGTCGGACTAGAGCCCTCGCCTACAATGAGCAGTTCTTC.

The chain combines TRBV11-1 with TRBJ1-4, with D perhaps TRBD1 (6 bases). The V end lost 5 bases, the J end lost 7 bases, and 11 bases lay between the germline ends. CDR3 length: 13 amino acids. Germline CDR1 reads SGHAT; CDR2 reads FQDESV (reference sequence). The CDR3 here is CASSIRTAEKLFF. The CDR3 DNA reads as TGTGCCAGCAGCATAAGGACAGCTGAAAAACTGTTTTTT.

This clonotype was counted only a few times. The chain uses TRBV7-2 and TRBJ2-1; perhaps TRBD2 as D (5 bases). V lost 1 base, J lost 10 bases, and 14 bases lay in between. The length of the CDR3 is 14 residues. Looked up from germline, CDR1 is SGHTA and CDR2 is FQGNSA. The CDR3 sequence: CASSLVGRASEQFF. CDR3 nucleotides: TGTGCCAGCAGCTTAGTCGGGCGGGCTTCCGAGCAGTTCTTC.

The chain recombines TRBV10-3 with TRBJ2-7, with TRBD2 matching over 9 bases. Per the germline V gene, CDR1 is ENHRY and CDR2 is SYGVKD. Trimming at V came to 4 bases and at J to 6 bases, leaving 16 bases not matched to a gene. This CDR3 region has 17 residues. DNA of the CDR3: TGTGCCATCAGTGCTACACCCTTTAGCGGGGGCGTCGGCGAGCAGTACTTC. This translates into CAISATPFSGGVGEQYF.

This clonotype showed up just a few times. The rearrangement joins TRBV6-2 or TRBV6-3 to TRBJ2-7, with 7 positions matching TRBD2. V shed 4 bases and J 2 bases; nucleotides not matched to a gene: 8. The CDR3 is 15 residues long. Germline-derived CDR1 and CDR2 are MNHEY and SVGEGT. The CDR3 is CASSSPERDPYEQYF. CDR3 bases: TGTGCCAGCAGTTCCCCGGAGCGGGACCCCTACGAGCAGTACTTC.

This clonotype was picked up one time. V and J are TRBV6-1 and TRBJ2-7, with TRBD1 identical over 7 bases. The CDR3 has 16 amino acids. Germline CDR1 is MNHNS and CDR2 is SASEGT. After removal of 6 bases from V and 1 base from J, the junction contained 12 bases not matched to a gene. In nucleotides, the CDR3 is TGTGCCAGCAGAAGCCACCCTGGACAGGAATCCTACGAGCAGTACTTC. Translating gives CASRSHPGQESYEQYF.

This chain uses TRBV18 with TRBJ1-1; no definite D call. The CDR3 has 15 amino acids. CDR1 and CDR2 from the germline V gene are KGHSH and LQKENI. V lost 3 bases and J 4 bases, leaving 15 bases between the germline ends. The CDR3 here is CASSPSTSPSTEAFF. CDR3 sequence (DNA): TGTGCCAGCTCACCCTCGACTTCCCCGAGCACTGAAGCTTTCTTT.

Only one count was recorded for this clonotype. A clone one base away is much larger, so this may be a read error. V usage is TRBV29-1 and J usage is TRBJ1-2; D possibly corresponds to TRBD1 (6 bases). The CDR3 consists of 14 residues. CDR1 and CDR2 (germline): SQVTM, ANQGSEA. The CDR3 bases are TGCAGCGTTGAGGCCGGGGGCTTAAACTATTGCTACACCTTC. It yields the protein CSVEAGGLNYCYTF. The full variable domain, rest sourced from reference TRBV29-1 and TRBJ1-2, is SAVISQKPSRDICQRGTSLTIQCQVDSQVTMMFWYRQQPGQSLTLIATANQGSEATYESGFVIDKFPISRPNLTFSTLTVSNMSPEDSSIYLCSVEAGGLNYCYTFGSGTRLTVV.

The chain is built from TRBV5-1 and TRBJ1-5; D may be TRBD1 (5 bases). The V end lost 0 bases, the J end lost 6 bases, and 7 bases lay between the germline ends. CDR1 and CDR2 (germline): SGHRS, YFSETQ. This CDR3 has 13 residues. This CDR3 reads CASSLVGGQPQHF. In DNA form, the CDR3 reads TGCGCCAGCAGCTTGGTCGGGGGTCAGCCCCAGCATTTT.